A single sample gave rise to the 25 T cell receptor beta chains below, sequenced in a study of T cell changes during pregnancy in multiple sclerosis. TCRdb keeps only in-frame clones here, not all; method: immunoSEQ multiplex PCR. In the table there are around 84,000 clones, 94% of which are singletons. The sequencing here drew on peripheral blood, taken in the second trimester of pregnancy. The receptor set was obtained from a female donor in good health, enrolled as a control in a pregnancy study.

The chain recombines TRBV28 with TRBJ1-5; D might be TRBD1 (6 bases). V was shortened by 10 bases and J by 4 bases, with 20 bases between the two germline ends. CDR3 length equals 15 residues. CDR1 is MDHEN and CDR2 is SYDVKM in the germline V gene. The CDR3 DNA reads TGTGCCACCCTCGACCGGGACATTTTTAATCAGCCCCAGCATTTT. As protein: CATLDRDIFNQPQHF.

This clone was detected once. The chain has TRBV25-1 and TRBJ2-7; no clear D. The CDR3 length is 18 residues. Per the germline V gene, CDR1 is MGHDK and CDR2 is SYGVNS. Trimming took off 4 bases at V and 0 bases at J, with 22 bases between the two ends. The CDR3 loop is CASSAPIYSGGFSYEQYF. CDR3 nucleotides: TGTGCCAGCAGTGCCCCAATCTACAGTGGTGGGTTCTCCTACGAGCAGTACTTC.

The chain uses TRBV6-6 and TRBJ1-1; D is undetermined. Germline V gene data show CDR1 as MNHNY and CDR2 as SVGAGI (reference sequence). The CDR3 length is 12 residues. V was pared by 4 bases and J by 8 bases, with 11 bases between. CDR3 residues: CASSFLGREAFF. The CDR3, as DNA: TGTGCCAGCAGTTTTCTGGGCAGAGAAGCTTTCTTT.

V usage is TRBV9 and J usage is TRBJ1-1; 9 bases are shared with TRBD1. CDR1 SGDLS and CDR2 YYNGEE come from the germline V gene. V shed 6 bases and J 0 bases; nucleotides not matched to a gene: 6. The CDR3 has 15 residues. The CDR3 bases are TGTGCCAGCAAACCGGGACAGGGCATGAACACTGAAGCTTTCTTT. It specifies CASKPGQGMNTEAFF.

This sequence joins TRBV7-9 and TRBJ1-4; 12 nucleotides line up with TRBD1. In germline, CDR1 is SEHNR, CDR2 FQNEAQ (reference sequence). The CDR3 extends over 18 amino acids. Germline trimming cut 5 bases from V and 3 bases from J; bases unmatched to any gene: 10. CDR3 amino acids: CASSRGQGAPAANEKLFF. Written as DNA, the CDR3 is TGTGCCAGCAGCCGGGGACAGGGGGCACCCGCGGCTAATGAAAAACTGTTTTTT.

This clone was picked up one time. The gene calls are TRBV6-1 and TRBJ2-1; 8 bases are shared with TRBD2. Germline lookup yields CDR1 MNHNS and CDR2 SASEGT. The CDR3 has 14 amino acids. With V trimmed by 9 bases and J by 7 bases, 11 bases remained unmatched. The CDR3: CASYQAGVSNEQFF. CDR3 bases: TGTGCCAGTTATCAAGCGGGAGTGTCAAATGAGCAGTTCTTC.

The chain couples TRBV27 to TRBJ2-7; 10 bases match TRBD2. The V and J ends lost 2 bases and 6 bases, in that order; junction bases with no gene match: 10. Per germline, CDR1 MNHEY and CDR2 SMNVEV (reference sequence). There are 16 residues in the CDR3. CDR3 in DNA: TGTGCCAGCAGTTTAGAAGCACTAGCGGGACGAGGCGAGCAGTACTTC. Amino acids: CASSLEALAGRGEQYF.

This chain joins TRBV5-4 and TRBJ2-3; D unresolved. Germline CDR1 and CDR2: SGHNT and YYREEE (reference sequence). The CDR3 contains 15 residues. V lost 3 bases, J lost 2 bases, and 13 bases lay in between. The CDR3, as DNA: TGTGCCAGCAGCTGGTCGAGGTTTGACACAGATACGCAGTATTTT. Translation: CASSWSRFDTDTQYF.

This chain uses TRBV6-1 with TRBJ1-6, with unresolved D. V was clipped by 2 bases and J by 0 bases, with 8 bases between them. The germline gives CDR1 MNHNS, CDR2 SASEGT. This CDR3 has 16 amino acids. The CDR3 DNA reads TGTGCCAGCAGTGAATCGGTCAACTCCTATAATTCACCCCTCCACTTT. It yields the protein CASSESVNSYNSPLHF.

This chain links TRBV10-3 with TRBJ2-7, with TRBD1 identical over 8 bases. The CDR3 spans 13 residues. The V and J ends lost 8 bases and 0 bases, in that order; junction bases with no gene match: 3. The germline CDR1 and CDR2 sequences are ENHRY and SYGVKD. The CDR3 is CAIGDRSSYEQYF. CDR3 nucleotide sequence: TGTGCCATCGGGGACAGGTCCTCCTACGAGCAGTACTTC.

The gene calls are TRBV5-5 and TRBJ1-2; the D gene is possibly TRBD1 (5 bases). Trimming took 6 bases from V and 0 from J, leaving 12 bases between them. The CDR3 contains 14 residues. Per germline, CDR1 SGHKS and CDR2 YYEKEE (reference sequence). The CDR3 DNA is TGTGCCAGCACCACGGACACTACTAACTATGGCTACACCTTC. Amino acid sequence: CASTTDTTNYGYTF.

This chain links TRBV5-6 with TRBJ1-6, with D perhaps TRBD1 (5 bases). This CDR3 has 14 residues. V shed 0 bases and J shed 7 bases, with 8 bases lying between them. Germline CDR1 SGHDT, CDR2 YYEEEE. As DNA, the CDR3 is TGTGCCAGCAGCTTGGGGGACTACAATTCACCCCTCCACTTT. This codes for CASSLGDYNSPLHF.

Only one count was recorded for this clone. This chain uses TRBV5-1 with TRBJ2-1; TRBD2 matches at 7 bases. Germline V gene lookup returns CDR1 SGHRS and CDR2 YFSETQ. The V segment lost 2 bases and the J segment 0 bases; nucleotides outside the gene matches: 8. This CDR3 has 17 amino acids. The DNA for the CDR3 is TGCGCCAGCAGCTTCATTACTAGCGAGAGCTCCTACAATGAGCAGTTCTTC. Amino acid sequence: CASSFITSESSYNEQFF.

The chain carries TRBV5-6 and TRBJ2-7; 7 nucleotides agree with TRBD1. CDR3 size: 15 residues. Germline V gene lookup returns CDR1 SGHDT and CDR2 YYEEEE. The V segment lost 1 base and the J segment 2 bases; nucleotides outside the gene matches: 6. The CDR3, as DNA: TGTGCCAGCAGCTTGTCACAGGGGAACCCCTACGAGCAGTACTTC. Translating it yields CASSLSQGNPYEQYF.

A single count supports this clone. V gene TRBV2 combines with J gene TRBJ2-1; 8 bases align to TRBD1. V trimming: 3 bases; J trimming: 2 bases; junction bases outside the gene matches: 6. This CDR3 comprises 16 residues. CDR1 and CDR2 (germline): SNHLY, FYNNEI. The CDR3 sequence is CASSETRGRTYNEQFF. The CDR3 DNA follows: TGTGCCAGCAGTGAGACCAGGGGGCGCACCTACAATGAGCAGTTCTTC.

This chain joins TRBV4-1 and TRBJ2-7, with 9 bases lining up with TRBD1. CDR3 length: 15 amino acids. Per the germline V gene, CDR1 is MGHRA and CDR2 is YSYEKL. The junction had 3 bases not matched to a gene; V was cut back by 0 bases and J by 3 bases. CDR3 region: CASSQDGTGYYEQYF. The CDR3, as DNA: TGCGCCAGCAGCCAAGATGGGACAGGGTACTACGAGCAGTACTTC.

This clone showed up just once. The chain is built from TRBV2 and TRBJ1-5, with D perhaps matching TRBD1 (6 bases). CDR1 and CDR2 from the germline V gene are SNHLY and FYNNEI. CDR3 length: 15 residues. V was trimmed by 7 bases and J by 9 bases, leaving 22 bases between them. CDR3 coding DNA: TGTGCCAGCACCCTCCGGGGGGAGGGGGACCGGCCCCAGCATTTT. It is translated as CASTLRGEGDRPQHF.

The chain joins TRBV5-1 to TRBJ2-6; 7 bases are shared with TRBD2. The CDR3 has 17 amino acids. Germline lookup yields CDR1 SGHRS and CDR2 YFSETQ. The ends lost 2 bases at V and 1 base at J; junction bases unmatched: 6. The CDR3 loop is CASSFLAATSGANVLTF. The CDR3 DNA reads as TGCGCCAGCAGCTTTCTAGCGGCAACATCTGGGGCCAACGTCCTGACTTTC. The whole variable domain, remainder taken from reference TRBV5-1 and TRBJ2-6, is KAGVTQTPRYLIKTRGQQVTLSCSPISGHRSVSWYQQTPGQGLQFLFEYFSETQRNKGNFPGRFSGRQFSNSRSEMNVSTLELGDSALYLCASSFLAATSGANVLTFGAGSRLTVL.

This clone was observed a single time. The chain couples TRBV9 to TRBJ2-2; D is undetermined. Germline CDR1 and CDR2: SGDLS and YYNGEE. The CDR3 consists of 14 residues. Trimming shortened V by 2 bases and J by 0 bases, and 5 bases separated the two germline ends. In DNA, the CDR3 is TGTGCCAGCAGCGTTTCATCGAACACCGGGGAGCTGTTTTTT. Translated, it gives CASSVSSNTGELFF.

The V gene is TRBV7-8, the J gene TRBJ2-7; 15 positions match TRBD2. V trimming: 5 bases; J trimming: 3 bases; junction bases outside the gene matches: 2. This CDR3 comprises 15 residues. CDR1 and CDR2 from the germline V gene are SGHVS and FQNEAQ. CDR3 nucleotide sequence: TGTGCCAGCAGCCGGACTAGCGGGAGGGTCTACGAGCAGTACTTC. Translation gives CASSRTSGRVYEQYF.

This clone was detected only once. The chain recombines TRBV4-1 with TRBJ1-2; D is unresolved. The CDR3 is made up of 14 amino acids. In germline, CDR1 is MGHRA, CDR2 YSYEKL. V was clipped by 1 base and J by 8 bases, with 14 bases between them. CDR3 protein: CASSQAPRPGGYTF. The CDR3 coding sequence is TGCGCCAGCAGCCAAGCCCCACGACCGGGGGGCTACACCTTC.

This rearrangement joins TRBV4-1 to TRBJ1-1; 11 bases agree with TRBD1. The CDR3 consists of 16 residues. After removal of 3 bases from V and 1 base from J, the junction contained 4 bases not matched to a gene. The germline CDR1 and CDR2 sequences are MGHRA and YSYEKL. CDR3 amino acids: CASSHGQGARNTEAFF. The CDR3 nucleotides are TGCGCCAGCAGCCACGGACAGGGGGCTAGGAACACTGAAGCTTTCTTT.

This sequence joins TRBV5-6 and TRBJ1-1; D not resolved. There are 14 residues in the CDR3. Trimming took off 5 bases at V and 1 base at J, with 12 bases between the two ends. CDR1 and CDR2 (germline): SGHDT, YYEEEE. The CDR3 nucleotides are TGTGCCAGCAGAGACGAGGGTACGAACACTGAAGCTTTCTTT. It yields the protein CASRDEGTNTEAFF.

V is TRBV5-4 and J is TRBJ1-3; 9 bases map to TRBD1. V trimming: 4 bases; J trimming: 5 bases; junction bases outside the gene matches: 7. The germline V gene has CDR1 SGHNT and CDR2 YYREEE (reference sequence). There are 15 residues in the CDR3. CDR3 sequence: CASSPGTGWRNTIYF. CDR3 nucleotide sequence: TGTGCCAGCAGCCCGGGGACAGGGTGGCGAAACACCATATATTTT. Using reference TRBV5-4 and TRBJ1-3 for the parts outside the CDR3, the full variable domain is ETGVTQSPTHLIKTRGQQVTLRCSSQSGHNTVSWYQQALGQGPQFIFQYYREEENGRGNFPPRFSGLQFPNYSSELNVNALELDDSALYLCASSPGTGWRNTIYFGEGSWLTVV.

The J gene is TRBJ2-1, the V gene TRBV4-2; TRBD2 matches at 11 bases. V trimming: 3 bases; J trimming: 3 bases; junction bases outside the gene matches: 4. Germline CDR1 and CDR2: LGHNA and YNFKEQ. This CDR3 has 16 residues. The CDR3 nucleotides are TGTGCCAGCAGCCACCTTACTAGCGGGAGCTACAATGAGCAGTTCTTC. It yields the protein CASSHLTSGSYNEQFF.